The clone carrying this T cell receptor beta chain was observed at least ten times. Its antigen is as yet unknown. This specimen belongs to a study of T cell repertoires in cytomegalovirus infection. Study context: Shared public TCR beta signatures pointed to both CMV infection and a matching HLA type.

TCRdb re-called the reads through MiXCR, storing one row per CDR3 protein. In the table there are 150,000 to 200,000 distinct CDR3 sequences, approximately 17% of which are singletons. Study-level points and caveats: Frequencies of public TCR beta families were cumulated, and this identified carriers of CMV plus the relevant HLA. HLA-C-restricted, CMV-specific TCR beta clonotypes were dominant ex vivo.

V lost 5 bases to trimming and J lost 6 bases, with 11 bases between them. The CDR3 totals 14 residues. Germline CDR1 and CDR2: SGHTA and FQGNSA. This TCR derives from a human donor in good health (CMV status not recorded). Some clones in this sample may be carry-over from other donors' samples. This chain joins TRBV7-2 and TRBJ1-6; D is uncertain. Sequenced: CD8+ T cells from PBMCs. CDR3 sequence: CASSLNRSNSPLHF. For the CDR3, the DNA is TGTGCCAGCAGCCTGAACAGATCTAATTCACCCCTCCACTTT.